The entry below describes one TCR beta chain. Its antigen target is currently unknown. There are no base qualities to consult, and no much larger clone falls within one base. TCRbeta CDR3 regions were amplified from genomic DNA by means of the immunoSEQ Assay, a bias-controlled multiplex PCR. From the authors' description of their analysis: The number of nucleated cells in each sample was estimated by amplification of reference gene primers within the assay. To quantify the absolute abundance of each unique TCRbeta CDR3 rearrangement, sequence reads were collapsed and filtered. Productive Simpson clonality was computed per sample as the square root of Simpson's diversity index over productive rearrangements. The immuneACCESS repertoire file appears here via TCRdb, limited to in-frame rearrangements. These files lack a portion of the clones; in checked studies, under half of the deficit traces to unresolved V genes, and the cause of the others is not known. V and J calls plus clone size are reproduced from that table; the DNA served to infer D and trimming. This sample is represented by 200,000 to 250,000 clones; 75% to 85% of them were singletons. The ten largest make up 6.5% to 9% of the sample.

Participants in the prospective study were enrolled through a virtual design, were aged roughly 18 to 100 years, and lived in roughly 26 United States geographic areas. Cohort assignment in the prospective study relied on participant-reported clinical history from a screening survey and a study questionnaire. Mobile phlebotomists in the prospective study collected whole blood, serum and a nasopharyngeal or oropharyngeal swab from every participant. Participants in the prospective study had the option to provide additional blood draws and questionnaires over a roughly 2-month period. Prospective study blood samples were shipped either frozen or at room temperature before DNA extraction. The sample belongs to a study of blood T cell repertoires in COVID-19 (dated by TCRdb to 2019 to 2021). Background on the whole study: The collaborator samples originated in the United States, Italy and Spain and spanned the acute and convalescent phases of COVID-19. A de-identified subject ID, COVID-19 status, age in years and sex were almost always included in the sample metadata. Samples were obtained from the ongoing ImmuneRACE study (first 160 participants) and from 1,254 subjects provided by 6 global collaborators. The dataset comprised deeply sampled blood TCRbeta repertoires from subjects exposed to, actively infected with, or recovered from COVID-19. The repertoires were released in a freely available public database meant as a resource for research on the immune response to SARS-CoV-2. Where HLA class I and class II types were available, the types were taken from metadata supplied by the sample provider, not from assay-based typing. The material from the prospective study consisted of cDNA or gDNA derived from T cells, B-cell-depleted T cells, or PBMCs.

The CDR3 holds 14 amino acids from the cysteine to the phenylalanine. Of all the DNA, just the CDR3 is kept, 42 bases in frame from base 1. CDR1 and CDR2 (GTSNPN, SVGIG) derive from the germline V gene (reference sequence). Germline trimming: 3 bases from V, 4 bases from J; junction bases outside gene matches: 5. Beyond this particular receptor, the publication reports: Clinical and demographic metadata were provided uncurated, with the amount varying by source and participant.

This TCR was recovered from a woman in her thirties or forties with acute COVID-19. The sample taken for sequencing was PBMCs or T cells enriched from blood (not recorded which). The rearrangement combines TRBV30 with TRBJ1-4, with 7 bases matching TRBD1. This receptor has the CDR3 CAWRRDRDNEKLFF. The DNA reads TGTGCCTGGAGAAGGGACAGAGATAATGAAAAACTGTTTTTT.